Following are 11 T cell receptor beta chains from one sample sequenced in a study of shared clonotypes between healthy human individuals. The protocol was immunoSEQ multiplex PCR, while the TCRdb copy is restricted to in-frame clones and leaves out a portion. Here the sample spans about 2.3 million clones, 92% being singletons. The sample consisted of naive CD4+ T cells from PBMCs. Stated subset: CD45RA+ positively selected. The receptors derive from a young man in good health. Some clones in this sample may be carry-over from other donors' samples.

The rearrangement uses TRBV2 and TRBJ2-4; perhaps TRBD1 as D (6 bases). There are 12 residues in the CDR3. V was cut by 6 bases and J by 15 bases, with 18 bases left in between. The germline CDR1 and CDR2 sequences are SNHLY and FYNNEI. CDR3 sequence (DNA): TGTGCCAGCAGGGACCGGGACATCTATTCGTACTTC. Translated: CASRDRDIYSYF.

The rearrangement links TRBV6-5 to TRBJ2-7; D ambiguous. CDR1 is MNHEY, CDR2 SVGAGI, per germline. Deletions cut 8 bases from V and 3 bases from J, with 11 bases between. CDR3 size: 12 residues. CDR3: CASPGPSYEQYF. The CDR3 bases are TGTGCCAGCCCAGGTCCCAGCTACGAGCAGTACTTC.

The chain recombines TRBV29-1 with TRBJ2-5; weak D call: TRBD1 (6 bases). This CDR3 is 13 amino acids long. V dropped 6 bases and J dropped 2 bases, with 13 bases sitting between them. Germline loops: CDR1 SQVTM, CDR2 ANQGSEA. CDR3 sequence (DNA): TGCAGCGTACGTGGGGGCACGCAAGAGACCCAGTACTTC. It yields the protein CSVRGGTQETQYF. The full variable domain, rest sourced from reference TRBV29-1 and TRBJ2-5, is SAVISQKPSRDICQRGTSLTIQCQVDSQVTMMFWYRQQPGQSLTLIATANQGSEATYESGFVIDKFPISRPNLTFSTLTVSNMSPEDSSIYLCSVRGGTQETQYFGPGTRLLVL.

The chain is built from TRBV18 and TRBJ2-3; D not certain. Trimming left V 4 bases short and J 4 bases short, with 9 bases between. The CDR3 extends over 13 amino acids. CDR1 and CDR2 (germline): KGHSH, LQKENI. The CDR3 sequence is CASSQIPADTQYF. The CDR3 DNA is TGTGCCAGCTCACAGATCCCCGCAGATACGCAGTATTTT.

A single count supports this clone. Other DNA sequences in this specimen translate into the identical CDR3. The chain has TRBV5-1 and TRBJ2-7, with D possibly being TRBD1 (6 bases). V was pared by 4 bases and J by 6 bases, with 11 bases between. The CDR3 is 12 amino acids. CDR1 and CDR2 (germline): SGHRS, YFSETQ. The CDR3 coding sequence is TGCGCCAGCAGCCCCCGAGGGGGCGAGCAGTACTTC. Encoded protein: CASSPRGGEQYF.

The V gene is TRBV19, the J gene TRBJ2-2; a weak D match, TRBD1 (6 bases). The V and J ends lost 4 bases and 7 bases respectively, with 10 bases between them. CDR1 is LNHDA, CDR2 SQIVND, per germline (reference sequence). This CDR3 contains 13 residues. CDR3 coding DNA: TGTGCCAGTAGTAGAGGGGGAATCGGGGAGCTGTTTTTT. The encoded protein is CASSRGGIGELFF.

The chain carries TRBV7-9 and TRBJ2-7; possible D gene TRBD2, 5 bases. V dropped 4 bases and J dropped 2 bases, with 18 bases sitting between them. The CDR3 is 16 amino acids. Germline loops: CDR1 SEHNR, CDR2 FQNEAQ (reference sequence). CDR3 region: CASSWAGPTRAYEQYF. The CDR3 DNA reads as TGTGCCAGCAGCTGGGCGGGTCCGACGAGGGCCTACGAGCAGTACTTC.

This clone has a handful of counts. This chain joins TRBV28 and TRBJ1-1; 7 positions match TRBD1. The CDR3 consists of 15 residues. V lost 5 bases to trimming and J lost 1 base; unmatched junction nucleotides: 7. Germline V gene data show CDR1 as MDHEN and CDR2 as SYDVKM. The CDR3 coding sequence is TGTGCCAGCAGTACTAAATGGGACAGGAACACTGAAGCTTTCTTT. This encodes CASSTKWDRNTEAFF. The full variable domain, its missing parts supplied by reference TRBV28 and TRBJ1-1, is DVKVTQSSRYLVKRTGEKVFLECVQDMDHENMFWYRQDPGLGLRLIYFSYDVKMKEKGDIPEGYSVSREKKERFSLILESASTNQTSMYLCASSTKWDRNTEAFFGQGTRLTVV.

The chain combines TRBV2 with TRBJ1-1; D unclear. Germline CDR1 and CDR2: SNHLY and FYNNEI. This CDR3 contains 15 residues. Trimming stripped 9 bases from V and 0 bases from J, with 17 bases between. CDR3 loop: CASLHNENMNTEAFF. CDR3 nucleotides: TGTGCCAGTCTGCACAACGAGAATATGAACACTGAAGCTTTCTTT.

V usage is TRBV29-1 and J usage is TRBJ1-1; a weak D match, TRBD1 (5 bases). Trimming removed 5 bases from V and 11 bases from J, with 18 bases in between. The CDR3 is 12 residues long. Germline V gene data show CDR1 as SQVTM and CDR2 as ANQGSEA. The CDR3 loop reads CSVYRTREWAFF. DNA for the CDR3: TGCAGCGTTTACAGGACCCGCGAATGGGCTTTCTTT.

This clone was seen only a few times. This chain links TRBV28 with TRBJ1-1; unclear D gene. The CDR3 is 12 residues long. Looked up from germline, CDR1 is MDHEN and CDR2 is SYDVKM. V was shortened by 9 bases and J by 11 bases, with 19 bases between the two germline ends. The chain's CDR3 is CASLSAGLMAFF. The CDR3 nucleotides read TGTGCCAGTCTCTCGGCAGGCCTTATGGCTTTCTTT. Full variable domain (outside the CDR3, taken from reference TRBV28 and TRBJ1-1): DVKVTQSSRYLVKRTGEKVFLECVQDMDHENMFWYRQDPGLGLRLIYFSYDVKMKEKGDIPEGYSVSREKKERFSLILESASTNQTSMYLCASLSAGLMAFFGQGTRLTVV.